Following are 7 T cell receptor beta chains from one sample sequenced in a study of sequential checkpoint blockade in melanoma. Data came from immunoSEQ multiplex PCR; TCRdb stores just in-frame clones and leaves some out. The table shows roughly 31,000 clones, with 86% occurring only once. As to treatment: randomized to nivolumab then ipilimumab (arm A) or the reverse (arm B). This sample comprised CD8+ T cells sorted from blood (inferred from file names), obtained from a patient given nivolumab and ipilimumab in sequence. Every receptor here comes from a human donor with melanoma.

The chain joins TRBV5-1 to TRBJ1-3, with a weak D call TRBD1 (6 bases). CDR1 and CDR2 from the germline V gene are SGHRS and YFSETQ. V gave up 4 bases and J gave up 4 bases, with 12 bases separating them. CDR3 length: 14 amino acids. CDR3 sequence: CASSPTGYGNTIYF. For the CDR3, the DNA is TGCGCCAGCAGCCCTACAGGGTACGGAAACACCATATATTTT.

CDR3 region: CASSFENTDYTYEQYF. In DNA, the CDR3 is TGTGCCAGCAGTTTTGAGAATACGGACTACACCTACGAGCAGTACTTC. The V gene is TRBV27, the J gene TRBJ2-7; maybe TRBD2 (6 bases). CDR1 MNHEY and CDR2 SMNVEV come from the germline V gene (reference sequence). V was shortened by 3 bases and J by 2 bases, with 17 bases between the two germline ends. The CDR3 has 16 residues.

This rearrangement joins TRBV7-9 to TRBJ2-7; D might be TRBD2 (6 bases). Germline CDR1 reads SEHNR; CDR2 reads FQNEAQ (reference sequence). There are 16 residues in the CDR3. V shed 1 base and J shed 0 bases, with 13 bases lying between them. CDR3 residues: CASSLGSGRSSYEQYF. The CDR3 DNA sequence: TGTGCCAGCAGCTTAGGGAGCGGGCGGAGCTCCTACGAGCAGTACTTC.

The chain has TRBV7-8 and TRBJ2-1, with TRBD2 identical over 9 bases. This CDR3 region has 16 residues. V lost 5 bases and J lost 15; bases outside the gene matches: 20. Looked up from germline, CDR1 is SGHVS and CDR2 is FQNEAQ. CDR3 nucleotides: TGTGCCAGCAGCCCCGGTCGGGGTAGCGGGAGCCACGGGGCGTTCTTC. Residues: CASSPGRGSGSHGAFF.

This clone was counted a single time. The gene calls are TRBV27 and TRBJ2-1, with TRBD2 matching 8 bases. CDR3 size: 16 residues. V lost 5 bases to trimming and J lost 3 bases; unmatched junction nucleotides: 9. Germline V gene sequence: CDR1 MNHEY, CDR2 SMNVEV (reference sequence). This CDR3 is CASSPQTSGLYNEQFF. DNA for the CDR3: TGTGCCAGCAGTCCGCAAACTAGCGGACTCTACAATGAGCAGTTCTTC.

The genes are TRBV5-1 and TRBJ2-7; D is undetermined. CDR1 is SGHRS and CDR2 is YFSETQ in the germline V gene. The CDR3 is made up of 13 amino acids. The ends were cut back, 0 bases at V and 0 bases at J, with 4 bases in the middle. CDR3 residues: CASSLASSYEQYF. The CDR3 DNA reads TGCGCCAGCAGCTTGGCCAGCTCCTACGAGCAGTACTTC.

The rearrangement links TRBV5-1 to TRBJ2-6, with 10 bases fitting TRBD1. J gave up 0 bases and V 1 base, and 10 bases lay outside the gene matches. The length of the CDR3 is 20 residues. Germline assignment: CDR1 SGHRS and CDR2 YFSETQ. The CDR3, as DNA: TGCGCCAGCAGCTTGTGGAGTTCAGGACAGGGGGGCTCTGGGGCCAACGTCCTGACTTTC. Translated: CASSLWSSGQGGSGANVLTF.